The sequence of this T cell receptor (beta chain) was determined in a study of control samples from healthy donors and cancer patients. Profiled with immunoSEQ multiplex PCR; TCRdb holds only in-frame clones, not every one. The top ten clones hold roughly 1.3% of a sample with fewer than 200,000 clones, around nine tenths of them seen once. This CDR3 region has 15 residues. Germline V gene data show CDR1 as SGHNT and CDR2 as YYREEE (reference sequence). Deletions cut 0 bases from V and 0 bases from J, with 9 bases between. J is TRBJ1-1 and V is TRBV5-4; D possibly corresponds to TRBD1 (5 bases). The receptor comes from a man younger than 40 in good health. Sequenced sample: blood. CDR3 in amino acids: CASSLGGAVNTEAFF. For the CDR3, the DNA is TGTGCCAGCAGCTTGGGTGGGGCGGTGAACACTGAAGCTTTCTTT. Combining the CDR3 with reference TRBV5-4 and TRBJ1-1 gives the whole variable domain ETGVTQSPTHLIKTRGQQVTLRCSSQSGHNTVSWYQQALGQGPQFIFQYYREEENGRGNFPPRFSGLQFPNYSSELNVNALELDDSALYLCASSLGGAVNTEAFFGQGTRLTVV.